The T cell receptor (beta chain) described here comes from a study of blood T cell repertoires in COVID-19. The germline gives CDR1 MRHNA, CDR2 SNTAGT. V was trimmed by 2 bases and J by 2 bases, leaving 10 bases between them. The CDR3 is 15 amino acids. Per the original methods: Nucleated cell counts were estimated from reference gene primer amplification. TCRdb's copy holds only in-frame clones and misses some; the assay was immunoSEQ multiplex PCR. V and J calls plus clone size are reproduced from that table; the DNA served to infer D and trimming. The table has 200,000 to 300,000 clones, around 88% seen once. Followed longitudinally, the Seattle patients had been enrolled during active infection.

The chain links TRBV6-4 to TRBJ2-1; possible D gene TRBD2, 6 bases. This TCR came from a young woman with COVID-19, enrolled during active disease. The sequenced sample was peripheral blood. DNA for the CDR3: TGTGCCAGCAGTGACGGCGCGGGACCCTACAATGAGCAGTTCTTC. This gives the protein CASSDGAGPYNEQFF.